A single sample gave rise to the 12 T cell receptor beta chains below, sequenced in a study of blood T cells in healthy people across ages. For the second PCR, which ran for about 6 to 12 cycles, a sample-barcoded 5' primer and a J-beta primer mix were used. MiXCR, applied by TCRdb to the 5' RACE reads, yields one record per CDR3 protein. The sample contains 800,000 to 900,000 distinct CDR3 sequences, 60% to 80% of which appear only once. Sequenced material: blood. The receptors originated from a man aged 30 to 45 in good health.

The gene calls are TRBV10-3 and TRBJ1-6, with D hard to call. The CDR3 spans 15 residues. Deletions cut 4 bases from V and 0 bases from J, with 7 bases between. CDR1 and CDR2 (germline): ENHRY, SYGVKD. The CDR3 is CAISGEISYNSPLHF. In nucleotides, the CDR3 is TGTGCCATCAGTGGGGAGATCTCCTATAATTCACCCCTCCACTTT.

This clonotype came up once. This clone may be a read error of a much larger clone one base away. CDR3 sequence: CASSSGGIYEQYF. For the CDR3, the DNA is TGTGCCAGCAGCTCGGGAGGGATCTACGAGCAGTACTTC. The chain recombines TRBV5-6 with TRBJ2-5, with 8 nucleotides matching TRBD2. The assigned J gene may be wrong: the sequence end matches TRBJ2-7 better. CDR1 and CDR2 (germline): SGHDT, YYEEEE. The CDR3 is 13 residues long.

This sequence joins TRBV5-1 and TRBJ2-5; 8 bases align to TRBD1. The length of the CDR3 is 16 residues. From germline, CDR1 is SGHRS and CDR2 YFSETQ. The J segment lost 2 bases and the V segment lost 0 bases, leaving 6 bases of the junction unmatched. DNA of the CDR3: TGCGCCAGCAGCTTGGACAGGGGGAGTCTTCAAGAGACCCAGTACTTC. Its translation is CASSLDRGSLQETQYF.

Remarks on this clonotype: One end of the junction does not line up with germline, which may come from a read error. This chain links TRBV4-2 with TRBJ2-3; possibly TRBD2 for D (6 bases). Germline assignment: CDR1 LGHNA and CDR2 YNFKEQ. CDR3 length: 19 amino acids. CDR3 sequence: CASSQDTGIRLESTDTQNF. CDR3 nucleotides: TGTGCCAGCAGCCAAGATACAGGAATACGACTAGAGAGCACAGATACGCAGAATTTT.

The genes are TRBV24-1 and TRBJ2-3; TRBD2 agrees at 7 bases. The V gene's germline CDR1 is KGHDR and CDR2 SFDVKD. The CDR3 runs 16 residues. Trimming removed 3 bases from V and 0 bases from J; junction bases left unmatched: 5. CDR3 residues: CATSDPTGGSTDTQYF. CDR3 sequence (DNA): TGTGCCACCAGTGATCCGACCGGGGGGAGCACAGATACGCAGTATTTT.

In regard to this clonotype: Mismatch with germline at one junction end may stem from a read error. The chain combines TRBV3-1 with TRBJ2-1; TRBD2 matches 15 bases. The CDR3 is 19 amino acids. The V gene's germline CDR1 is LGHDT and CDR2 YNNKEL (reference sequence). The CDR3 protein is CAGSGLAGGRGPIVNEQFF. The CDR3, as DNA: TGTGCCGGCAGTGGACTAGCGGGGGGGCGAGGCCCCATTGTCAATGAGCAGTTCTTC.

The chain links TRBV7-9 to TRBJ2-3, with 7 bases lining up with TRBD2. This CDR3 is 17 amino acids long. The V gene end was trimmed by 1 base and the J gene end by 0 bases; junction bases not matched to a gene: 7. Germline V gene data show CDR1 as SEHNR and CDR2 as FQNEAQ (reference sequence). CDR3 sequence reads: CASSLVRDYSSTDTQYF. In DNA, the CDR3 is TGTGCCAGCAGCTTAGTCCGGGACTACAGTAGCACAGATACGCAGTATTTT. The full variable domain, in which reference TRBV7-9 and TRBJ2-3 provide the parts outside the CDR3, is DTGVSQNPRHKITKRGQNVTFRCDPISEHNRLYWYRQTLGQGPEFLTYFQNEAQLEKSRLLSDRFSAERPKGSFSTLEIQRTEQGDSAMYLCASSLVRDYSSTDTQYFGPGTRLTVL.

This clonotype occurred a few times. The rearrangement uses TRBV7-3 and TRBJ2-3; TRBD1 might be the D (6 bases). CDR1 and CDR2 from the germline V gene are SGHTA and FQGTGA. The V gene lost 5 bases and the J gene lost 6 bases, with 18 bases spanning the gap. The CDR3 is made up of 15 amino acids. CDR3 residues: CASSPLGGRSDTQYF. Here the CDR3 DNA reads TGTGCCAGCAGCCCCCTAGGGGGTCGGTCGGATACGCAGTATTTT. Looking up the rest from reference TRBV7-3 and TRBJ2-3 gives the full variable domain: GAGVSQTPSNKVTEKGKYVELRCDPISGHTALYWYRQSLGQGPEFLIYFQGTGAADDSGLPNDRFFAVRPEGSVSTLKIQRTERGDSAVYLCASSPLGGRSDTQYFGPGTRLTVL.

The J gene is TRBJ1-2, the V gene TRBV20-1; 10 bases fit TRBD1. This CDR3 spans 15 amino acids. The V segment lost 3 bases and the J segment 6 bases; nucleotides outside the gene matches: 10. Per germline, CDR1 DFQATT and CDR2 SNEGSKA (reference sequence). The CDR3 DNA reads TGCAGTGCTAGTAGACGGGACAGGGGACGAGATGGCTACACCTTC. Its translation is CSASRRDRGRDGYTF.

Of note for this clonotype: Sequence at one end of the junction differs from germline and may be a read error. This sequence joins TRBV7-2 and TRBJ2-1, with TRBD1 as a possible D gene (5 bases). Germline-derived CDR1 and CDR2 are SGHTA and FQGNSA. The CDR3 length is 14 residues. CDR3 nucleotides: TGTGCCAGCAGCTTAGGGGCAGGGCAGAATGAGCAGTTTTTC. This translates into CASSLGAGQNEQFF.

The sample holds a few counts of this clonotype. The genes are TRBV12-3 or TRBV12-4 and TRBJ1-2; 7 bases are shared with TRBD1. The V gene end was trimmed by 5 bases and the J gene end by 3 bases; junction bases not matched to a gene: 6. The CDR3 contains 14 residues. CDR3 nucleotides: TGTGCCAGCAGTACCCGACAGGGTCACTATGGCTACACCTTC. It encodes CASSTRQGHYGYTF.

This clonotype turned up a few times. The chain combines TRBV20-1 with TRBJ1-2; 8 bases match TRBD1. J was trimmed by 5 bases and V by 0 bases; bases with no gene match: 5. The CDR3 is 14 residues long. Germline V gene data show CDR1 as DFQATT and CDR2 as SNEGSKA (reference sequence). In DNA form, the CDR3 reads TGCAGTGCTAGAGATGGGACAGGTCTATATGGCTACACCTTC. Protein product: CSARDGTGLYGYTF.